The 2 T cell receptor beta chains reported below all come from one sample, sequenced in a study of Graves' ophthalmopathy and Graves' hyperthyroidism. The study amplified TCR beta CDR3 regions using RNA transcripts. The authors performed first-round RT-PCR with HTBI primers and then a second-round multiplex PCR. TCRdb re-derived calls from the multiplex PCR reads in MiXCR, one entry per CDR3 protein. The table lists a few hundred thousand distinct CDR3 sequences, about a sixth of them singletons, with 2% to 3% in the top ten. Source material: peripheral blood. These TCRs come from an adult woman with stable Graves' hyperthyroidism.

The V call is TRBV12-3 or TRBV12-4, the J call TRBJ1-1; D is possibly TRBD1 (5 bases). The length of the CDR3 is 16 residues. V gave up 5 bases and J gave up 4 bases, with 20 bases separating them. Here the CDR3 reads CASSPGVWFGGTEAFF. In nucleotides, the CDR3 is TGTGCCAGCAGTCCGGGGGTGTGGTTTGGCGGCACTGAAGCTTTCTTT.

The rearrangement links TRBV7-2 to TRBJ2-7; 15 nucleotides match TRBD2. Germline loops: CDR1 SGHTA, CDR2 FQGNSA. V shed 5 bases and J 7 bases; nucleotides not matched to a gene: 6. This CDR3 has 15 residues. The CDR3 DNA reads TGTGCCAGCAGCATAGGACTAGCGGGAGGGTGGGAGCAGTACTTC. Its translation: CASSIGLAGGWEQYF.